This T cell receptor beta chain was recovered during a study of a mutant IDH1 vaccine in newly diagnosed glioma. Documented time point: week 35, safety follow-up. A single vaccine dose contained 300 ug of mutant IDH1 20-mer peptide, and topical imiquimod was used with it. On this clone itself: Its cognate antigen is unknown.

The CDR3 extends over 15 amino acids. V lost 0 bases and J 4 bases, leaving 13 bases between the germline ends. The germline CDR1 and CDR2 sequences are SGDLS and YYNGEE. Repertoires were generated with immunoSEQ multiplex PCR, while TCRdb's copy carries only in-frame clones and drops some. The sample records some 31,000 clones, roughly 80% being singletons. The chain couples TRBV9 to TRBJ2-5; D is possibly TRBD2 (5 bases). This sample comprised PBMCs, obtained from a glioma patient whose treatment included an IDH1 peptide vaccine. This clonotype was sampled from a woman aged 30 to 39 with glioma. Some clones in this sample may be carry-over from other donors' samples. CDR3 loop: CASSVEGGSGETQYF. For the CDR3, the DNA is TGTGCCAGCAGCGTAGAGGGTGGGAGTGGAGAGACCCAGTACTTC. Drawing the rest from reference TRBV9 and TRBJ2-5, the complete variable domain is DSGVTQTPKHLITATGQRVTLRCSPRSGDLSVYWYQQSLDQGLQFLIQYYNGEERAKGNILERFSAQQFPDLHSELNLSSLELGDSALYFCASSVEGGSGETQYFGPGTRLLVL.